The clone carrying this T cell receptor (beta chain) was detected a few times. Its antigen is not identified. This entry comes from a study of cytomegalovirus exposure and HLA in healthy donors. Study-wide points: Apparent HLA restriction characterized most CMV-associated TCR beta chains in a later analysis. Accounts indicate the classifier identified cytomegalovirus status with strong specificity and sensitivity. Sequencing likely produced, as an artifact, a cluster of highly shared sequence variants. The study flagged approximately 180 TCR beta chains as cytomegalovirus-associated.

The PCR made use of 60 Vbeta and 13 Jbeta primers. Method: immunoSEQ multiplex PCR; TCRdb's copy keeps in-frame clones and lacks some. The sample contains under 200,000 clones, over 9.5% of which appear only once. The CDR3 covers 14 residues. V lost 3 bases, J lost 1 base, and 9 bases lay in between. Germline assignment: CDR1 LNHDA and CDR2 SQIVND (reference sequence). The clonotype was recovered from a man in his forties or fifties in good health and CMV-seropositive. Sequencing was done on a sample of PBMCs. This chain links TRBV19 with TRBJ1-1; D is unresolved. CDR3 sequence (DNA): TGTGCCAGTAGTATCCCCACACCGAACACTGAAGCTTTCTTT. Encoded protein: CASSIPTPNTEAFF.